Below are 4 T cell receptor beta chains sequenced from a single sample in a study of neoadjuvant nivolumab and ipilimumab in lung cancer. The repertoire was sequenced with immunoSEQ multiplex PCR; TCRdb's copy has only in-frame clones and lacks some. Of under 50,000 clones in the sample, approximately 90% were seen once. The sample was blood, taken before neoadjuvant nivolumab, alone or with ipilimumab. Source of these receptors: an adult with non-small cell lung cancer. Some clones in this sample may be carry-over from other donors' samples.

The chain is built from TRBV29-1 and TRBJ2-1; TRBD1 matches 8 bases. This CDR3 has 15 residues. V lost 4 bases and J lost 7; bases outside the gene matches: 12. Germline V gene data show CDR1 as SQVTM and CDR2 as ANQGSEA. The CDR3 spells CSVGGDRLQKNEQFF. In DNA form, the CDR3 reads TGCAGCGTTGGGGGGGACAGGCTCCAGAAGAATGAGCAGTTCTTC.

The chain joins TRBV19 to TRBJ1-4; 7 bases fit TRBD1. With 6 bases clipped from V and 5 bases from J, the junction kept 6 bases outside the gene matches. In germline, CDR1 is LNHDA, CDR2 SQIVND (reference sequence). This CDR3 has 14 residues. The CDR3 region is CASSRQGPNEKLFF. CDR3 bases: TGTGCCAGTAGCCGACAGGGTCCAAATGAAAAACTGTTTTTT.

The CDR3 DNA is TGCGCCAGCAGCTTGACAGGACCCACTTCTGGAAACACCATATATTTT. It codes for CASSLTGPTSGNTIYF. J is TRBJ1-3 and V is TRBV5-1, with a tentative D call TRBD1 (5 bases). Germline CDR1 is SGHRS and CDR2 is YFSETQ. With 1 base removed from V and 1 base from J, the gap between germline ends came to 12 bases. The CDR3 totals 16 residues.

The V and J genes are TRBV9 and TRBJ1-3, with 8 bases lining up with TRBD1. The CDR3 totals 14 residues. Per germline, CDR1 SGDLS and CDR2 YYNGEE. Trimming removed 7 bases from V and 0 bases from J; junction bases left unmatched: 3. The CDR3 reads CASADRGSGNTIYF. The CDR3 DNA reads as TGTGCCAGCGCCGACAGGGGCTCTGGAAACACCATATATTTT.